This entry features one TCR beta chain sequence. This CDR3 has 14 amino acids. The germline V and J ends were trimmed by 3 bases and 5 bases, with 13 bases remaining between them. Germline V lookup: CDR1 SGHTA, CDR2 FQGNSA. The data belong to a study of blood T cell repertoires in COVID-19. Method: immunoSEQ multiplex PCR; TCRdb's copy keeps in-frame clones and lacks some. The sample lists a few hundred thousand clones, roughly 86% occurring once. The chain combines TRBV7-2 with TRBJ2-5; D is uncertain. Sequences were obtained from PBMCs or T cells enriched from blood (not recorded which). This sequence originates from a woman younger than 30 who had recovered from COVID-19. The chain's CDR3 is CASSFNDIAETQYF. The DNA for the CDR3 is TGTGCCAGCAGCTTCAATGACATTGCCGAGACCCAGTACTTC.